This T cell receptor beta chain was sequenced for a study of OX40 agonist ivuxolimab in advanced cancers. Sequenced by immunoSEQ multiplex PCR; TCRdb stores in-frame clones only, minus some. The table shows over 70,000 clones, with 75% to 90% occurring only once. On cycle 4 day 1 and cycle 7 day 1, as well as at baseline, blood was sampled. The TCR was taken from an adult with an advanced solid tumor such as melanoma, head and neck, liver or kidney cancer. Sequencing was performed on CD4+ or CD8+ T cells sorted from blood, taken in a trial of the OX40 agonist ivuxolimab.

DNA for the CDR3: TGTGCCAGCAGCCCCAGGGGGAACAGGGAAGAGACCCAGTACTTC. It specifies CASSPRGNREETQYF. V gene TRBV5-5 combines with J gene TRBJ2-5, with 7 bases that match TRBD1. V was pared by 4 bases and J by 3 bases, with 9 bases of the junction left unmatched. CDR3 size: 15 residues. CDR1 and CDR2 from the germline V gene are SGHKS and YYEKEE (reference sequence).